This TCR beta chain was profiled in a study of T-cell reconstitution after alpha-beta-depleted transplantation in children. Trimming took off 4 bases at V and 2 bases at J, with 15 bases between the two ends. The CDR3 is 16 residues long. The germline CDR1 and CDR2 sequences are MNHEY and SVGEGT. The authors prepared the TCRbeta library with unique molecular identifiers. MiXCR was run by TCRdb on the PCR reads, yielding one entry per CDR3 protein. Counted here are about 340,000 distinct CDR3 sequences, 15% to 20% occurring once; the ten biggest clones make up roughly 40%. The receptor's source is a male patient aged 2 to 9 who had a stem cell transplant for acute lymphoblastic leukemia, so the T cells may come from the graft donor. The chain has TRBV6-2 or TRBV6-3 and TRBJ2-4; tentative D call: TRBD1 (6 bases). The sequences come from PBMCs, mostly from graft donor cells, collected 360 days after TCRalphabeta/CD19-depleted stem cell transplant. The chain's CDR3 is CASSSRLQGSKNIQYF. For the CDR3, the DNA is TGTGCCAGCAGTTCCCGATTACAGGGATCCAAAAACATTCAGTACTTC.